One sample yielded the 21 T cell receptor beta chains listed below, sequenced in a study of blood T cell repertoires in COVID-19. TCRdb's table, derived via immunoSEQ multiplex PCR, lists solely in-frame clones and lacks some. This sample yields some 120,000 clones, of which 85% to 90% are seen a single time; roughly 3.9% belongs to the top ten. Sequencing input: peripheral blood. All receptors come from a man aged 60-69 years with acute or convalescent COVID-19.

This sequence joins TRBV3-1 (or the pseudogene TRBV3-2) and TRBJ1-1, with 9 bases aligning to TRBD1. V was pared by 4 bases and J by 0 bases, with 6 bases of the junction left unmatched. The CDR3 consists of 16 residues. Per germline, CDR1 LGHDT and CDR2 YNNKEL (reference sequence). This CDR3 reads CASSPPGTGMNTEAFF. The CDR3 DNA follows: TGTGCCAGCAGCCCTCCCGGGACAGGGATGAACACTGAAGCTTTCTTT.

The rearrangement uses TRBV27 and TRBJ1-6; possible D gene TRBD1, 6 bases. CDR1 MNHEY and CDR2 SMNVEV come from the germline V gene (reference sequence). Trimming pared 2 bases from V and 2 bases from J, leaving 10 bases between. This CDR3 comprises 16 residues. CDR3 in DNA: TGTGCCAGCAGTTTAAGGGGGTTGACCTATAATTCACCCCTCCACTTT. Translation: CASSLRGLTYNSPLHF.

The chain is built from TRBV30 and TRBJ1-1; possibly TRBD1 for D (6 bases). The length of the CDR3 is 13 residues. Per germline, CDR1 GTSNPN and CDR2 SVGIG (reference sequence). V was pared by 5 bases and J by 1 base, with 11 bases between. The CDR3 reads CAWQKDRNTEAFF. In DNA, the CDR3 is TGTGCCTGGCAGAAGGACAGGAACACTGAAGCTTTCTTT. Based on the CDR3 plus reference TRBV30 and TRBJ1-1, the full variable domain is SQTIHQWPATLVQPVGSPLSLECTVEGTSNPNLYWYRQAAGRGLQLLFYSVGIGQISSEVPQNLSASRPQDRQFILSSKKLLLSDSGFYLCAWQKDRNTEAFFGQGTRLTVV.

J is TRBJ1-4 and V is TRBV4-2; no clear D gene. Trimming left V 4 bases short and J 4 bases short, with 16 bases between. Germline V gene lookup returns CDR1 LGHNA and CDR2 YNFKEQ. CDR3 length: 16 residues. The CDR3 is CASSRDPGVVNEKLFF. In DNA form, the CDR3 reads TGTGCCAGCAGCCGAGATCCCGGGGTGGTTAATGAAAAACTGTTTTTT.

The rearrangement uses TRBV28 and TRBJ2-2; tentative D call: TRBD2 (5 bases). Germline V CDR1 and CDR2: MDHEN, SYDVKM. V dropped 6 bases and J dropped 2 bases, with 16 bases sitting between them. The CDR3 sequence is 16 residues long. The CDR3 here is CASRSQGSGNTGELFF. The DNA of the CDR3 is TGTGCCAGCAGGTCCCAAGGGAGCGGTAACACCGGGGAGCTGTTTTTT. Full variable domain (missing parts from reference TRBV28 and TRBJ2-2): DVKVTQSSRYLVKRTGEKVFLECVQDMDHENMFWYRQDPGLGLRLIYFSYDVKMKEKGDIPEGYSVSREKKERFSLILESASTNQTSMYLCASRSQGSGNTGELFFGEGSRLTVL.

Only one count was recorded for this clone. The chain uses TRBV9 and TRBJ2-2; no clear D. The CDR3 consists of 14 residues. The germline CDR1 and CDR2 sequences are SGDLS and YYNGEE. Trimming took 0 bases from V and 1 from J, leaving 4 bases between them. DNA of the CDR3: TGTGCCAGCAGCGTAGCGGGGAACACCGGGGAGCTGTTTTTT. Translation: CASSVAGNTGELFF. Variable domain in full (rest from reference TRBV9 and TRBJ2-2): DSGVTQTPKHLITATGQRVTLRCSPRSGDLSVYWYQQSLDQGLQFLIQYYNGEERAKGNILERFSAQQFPDLHSELNLSSLELGDSALYFCASSVAGNTGELFFGEGSRLTVL.

This rearrangement joins TRBV7-2 to TRBJ2-7; 9 bases are shared with TRBD2. V was clipped by 2 bases and J by 5 bases; unmatched bases: 4. Germline CDR1 is SGHTA and CDR2 is FQGNSA. This CDR3 has 14 amino acids. The CDR3 nucleotides are TGTGCCAGCAGCTTAAGCGGGAGGATACACGAGCAGTACTTC. Translated, it gives CASSLSGRIHEQYF.

V usage is TRBV24-1 and J usage is TRBJ2-3; D perhaps matches TRBD2 (5 bases). With 3 bases removed from V and 11 bases from J, the gap between germline ends came to 14 bases. The CDR3 totals 13 residues. The germline gives CDR1 KGHDR, CDR2 SFDVKD. In DNA, the CDR3 is TGTGCCACCAGTGATAGGGAAGGGAGCGGGCAGTATTTT. Encoded protein: CATSDREGSGQYF.

This sequence joins TRBV28 and TRBJ2-1; D is possibly TRBD2 (5 bases). This CDR3 is built from 18 residues. Trimming took off 1 base at V and 0 bases at J, with 16 bases between the two ends. Germline V CDR1 and CDR2: MDHEN, SYDVKM. The CDR3 sequence is CASSLSRGTKSSYNEQFF. CDR3 coding DNA: TGTGCCAGCAGTTTATCCCGGGGAACAAAGAGCTCCTACAATGAGCAGTTCTTC.

This clone was recorded only once. The chain joins TRBV10-3 to TRBJ2-7, with 8 bases fitting TRBD1. The V gene's germline CDR1 is ENHRY and CDR2 SYGVKD. The CDR3 loop spans 16 amino acids. The junction had 5 bases not matched to a gene; V was cut back by 0 bases and J by 1 base. As DNA, the CDR3 is TGTGCCATCAGTGAGTCGACAGGGGTAGCGTCCTACGAGCAGTACTTC. Encoded protein: CAISESTGVASYEQYF.

The rearrangement links TRBV27 to TRBJ2-1; 11 bases align to TRBD1. Germline assignment: CDR1 MNHEY and CDR2 SMNVEV (reference sequence). With V trimmed by 5 bases and J by 8 bases, 5 bases remained unmatched. The CDR3 runs to 14 residues. This CDR3 reads CASSPRDRGYEQFF. The CDR3 region has the DNA TGTGCCAGCAGTCCACGGGACAGGGGGTATGAGCAGTTCTTC.

The chain couples TRBV24-1 to TRBJ1-2; D gene uncertain. V lost 6 bases, J lost 8 bases, and 12 bases lay in between. In germline, CDR1 is KGHDR, CDR2 SFDVKD. The CDR3 runs 12 residues. The chain's CDR3 is CATSKSDSGYTF. CDR3 sequence (DNA): TGTGCCACCAGTAAGTCTGATAGCGGCTACACCTTC.

This rearrangement joins TRBV19 to TRBJ1-1; D is undetermined. The CDR3 is made up of 14 amino acids. Germline-derived CDR1 and CDR2 are LNHDA and SQIVND (reference sequence). The V end was cut by 3 bases, the J end by 0 bases, with 8 bases between. The CDR3 region is CASSMVGMNTEAFF. The CDR3 bases are TGTGCCAGTAGTATGGTCGGTATGAACACTGAAGCTTTCTTT.

J is TRBJ2-7 and V is TRBV28; 7 nucleotides align to TRBD1. The V gene's germline CDR1 is MDHEN and CDR2 SYDVKM. This CDR3 has 12 residues. V lost 8 bases to trimming and J lost 2 bases; unmatched junction nucleotides: 3. The CDR3 protein is CASRQGPYEQYF. As DNA, the CDR3 is TGTGCCAGCCGACAGGGTCCCTACGAGCAGTACTTC.

The gene calls are TRBV7-2 and TRBJ2-7; D might be TRBD2 (6 bases). The V gene lost 0 bases and the J gene lost 3 bases, with 15 bases spanning the gap. The germline V gene has CDR1 SGHTA and CDR2 FQGNSA. The CDR3 contains 16 residues. Here the CDR3 reads CASSLAGTGVFYEQYF. The CDR3 DNA follows: TGTGCCAGCAGCTTAGCGGGTACGGGGGTTTTCTACGAGCAGTACTTC.

The chain joins TRBV2 to TRBJ2-5; 9 nucleotides line up with TRBD1. V lost 8 bases to trimming and J lost 13 bases; unmatched junction nucleotides: 14. Germline CDR1 SNHLY, CDR2 FYNNEI. This CDR3 is 13 amino acids long. The CDR3 bases are TGTGCCAGCGGGGGACAGGGAAAGGGGCAACCGTACTTC. It is translated as CASGGQGKGQPYF. Using reference TRBV2 and TRBJ2-5 for the parts outside the CDR3, the full variable domain is EPEVTQTPSHQVTQMGQEVILRCVPISNHLYFYWYRQILGQKVEFLVSFYNNEISEKSEIFDDQFSVERPDGSNFTLKIRSTKLEDSAMYFCASGGQGKGQPYFGPGTRLLVL.

The chain uses TRBV3-1 (or the pseudogene TRBV3-2) and TRBJ2-3; 7 bases line up with TRBD2. The CDR3 consists of 14 residues. The ends lost 3 bases at V and 8 bases at J; junction bases unmatched: 8. Germline assignment: CDR1 LGHDT and CDR2 YNNKEL (reference sequence). The CDR3 loop is CASSQEGAGSTQYF. As DNA, the CDR3 is TGTGCCAGCAGCCAGGAAGGAGCGGGGAGTACGCAGTATTTT.

This CDR3 reads CASVAGEEQFF. In DNA, the CDR3 is TGCGCCAGCGTAGCCGGGGAGGAGCAGTTCTTC. V usage is TRBV5-1 and J usage is TRBJ2-1; TRBD2 might be the D (5 bases). Looked up from germline, CDR1 is SGHRS and CDR2 is YFSETQ. This CDR3 contains 11 residues. The ends were cut back, 7 bases at V and 10 bases at J, with 12 bases in the middle.

V gene TRBV12-3 or TRBV12-4 combines with J gene TRBJ2-7, with D perhaps matching TRBD1 (5 bases). This CDR3 has 13 residues. V was pared by 8 bases and J by 0 bases, with 11 bases between. As DNA, the CDR3 is TGTGCCAGCGGCCGACAGCTCTCCTACGAGCAGTACTTC. Amino acid sequence: CASGRQLSYEQYF.

The chain employs TRBV6-6 and TRBJ2-7; D is perhaps TRBD1 (6 bases). The CDR3 runs to 14 residues. Trimming left V 5 bases short and J 5 bases short, with 16 bases between. The germline CDR1 and CDR2 sequences are MNHNY and SVGAGI (reference sequence). The CDR3 loop is CASSQLPGVHEQYF. DNA of the CDR3: TGTGCCAGCAGTCAGTTACCAGGGGTCCACGAGCAGTACTTC.

This clone was counted once. CDR3 loop: CASSLQGVMYNEQFF. CDR3 nucleotides: TGTGCCAGCAGTTTACAGGGGGTTATGTACAATGAGCAGTTCTTC. The chain links TRBV27 to TRBJ2-1, with 7 bases matching TRBD1. Germline V CDR1 and CDR2: MNHEY, SMNVEV (reference sequence). V dropped 2 bases and J dropped 4; count of bases not matched to a gene: 5. The CDR3 spans 15 residues.